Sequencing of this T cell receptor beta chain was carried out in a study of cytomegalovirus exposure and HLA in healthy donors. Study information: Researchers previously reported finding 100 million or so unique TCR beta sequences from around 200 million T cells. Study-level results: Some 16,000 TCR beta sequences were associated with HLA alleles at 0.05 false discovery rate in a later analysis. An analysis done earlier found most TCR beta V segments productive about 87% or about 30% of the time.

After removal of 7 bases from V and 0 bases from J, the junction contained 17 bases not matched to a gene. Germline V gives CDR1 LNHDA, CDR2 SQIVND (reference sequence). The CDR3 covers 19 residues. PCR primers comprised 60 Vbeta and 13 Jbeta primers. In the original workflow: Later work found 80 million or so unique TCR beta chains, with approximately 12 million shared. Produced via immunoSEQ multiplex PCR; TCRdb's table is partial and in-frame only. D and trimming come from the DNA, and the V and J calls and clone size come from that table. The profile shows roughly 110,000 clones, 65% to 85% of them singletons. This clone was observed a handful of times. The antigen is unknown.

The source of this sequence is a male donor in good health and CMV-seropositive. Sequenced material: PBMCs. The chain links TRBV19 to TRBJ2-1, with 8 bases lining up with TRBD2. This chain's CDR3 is CASTKRWAGGSISYNEQFF. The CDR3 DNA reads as TGTGCCAGTACTAAACGGTGGGCGGGAGGATCTATCTCCTACAATGAGCAGTTCTTC.